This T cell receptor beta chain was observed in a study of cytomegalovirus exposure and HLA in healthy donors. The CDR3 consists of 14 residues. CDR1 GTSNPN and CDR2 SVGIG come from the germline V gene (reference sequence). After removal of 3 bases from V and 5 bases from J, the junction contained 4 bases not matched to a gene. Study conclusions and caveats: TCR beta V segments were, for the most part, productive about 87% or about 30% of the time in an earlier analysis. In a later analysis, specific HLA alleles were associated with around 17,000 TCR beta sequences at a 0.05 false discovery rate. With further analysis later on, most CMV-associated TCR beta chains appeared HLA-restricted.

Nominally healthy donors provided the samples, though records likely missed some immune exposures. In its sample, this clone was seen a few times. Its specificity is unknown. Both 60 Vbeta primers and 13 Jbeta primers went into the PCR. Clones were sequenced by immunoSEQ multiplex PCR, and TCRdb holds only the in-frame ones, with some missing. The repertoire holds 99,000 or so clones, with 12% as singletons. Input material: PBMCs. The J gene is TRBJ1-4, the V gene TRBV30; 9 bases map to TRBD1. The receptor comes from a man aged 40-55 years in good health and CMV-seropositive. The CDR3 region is CAWREGQGNEKLFF. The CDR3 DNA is TGTGCCTGGAGGGAGGGACAGGGAAATGAAAAACTGTTTTTT.